This T cell receptor beta chain was captured in a study of T cells in localized non-small cell lung cancer. TCRdb's copy holds only in-frame clones and misses some; the assay was immunoSEQ multiplex PCR. The profile shows 8,500 to 13,000 clones, roughly 81% of them singletons. Study results and limitations: Heterogeneity remains possible, as sequencing covered one tumor region only.

Regarding this clone: What it binds is not known.

The V gene lost 4 bases and the J gene lost 8 bases, with 18 bases spanning the gap. Germline CDR1 and CDR2: MDHEN and SYDVKM. This CDR3 contains 16 residues. This rearrangement joins TRBV28 to TRBJ1-6; no firm D call. The clonotype was recovered from a male donor aged 60 or over with stage III lung adenocarcinoma. The material sequenced was peripheral blood, taken before any cancer treatment. The CDR3 is CASSSGRRSTYSPLHF. CDR3 coding DNA: TGTGCCAGCAGTTCCGGTCGACGGTCGACTTATTCACCCCTCCACTTT.